This record covers a single T cell receptor (beta chain). Its antigen is not known. This sample is part of a study of shared clonotypes between healthy human individuals. Study-level findings and limits: The researchers took only blood, and tissue repertoires probably look different.

Per the study methods: ImmunoSEQ sequences covered only the junction and lacked quality scores; filtering therefore differed. Libraries were prepared by immunoSEQ multiplex PCR; TCRdb keeps only in-frame clonotypes and omits some of them. The V and J calls and clone size come from that table; D and trimming were worked out from the DNA. Counted here are over a million clones, around 82% occurring once; the ten biggest clones make up around 0.6%. Germline loops: CDR1 MNHNS, CDR2 SASEGT. The V gene lost 5 bases and the J gene lost 2 bases, with 15 bases spanning the gap. This CDR3 is 15 amino acids long.

The sequence was obtained from a man between 18 and 29 years old in good health. Some clones in this sample may be carry-over from other donors' samples. This chain connects TRBV6-1 to TRBJ1-2, with no clear D. Sequenced: memory CD4+ T cells from PBMCs. Subset in this sample: CD45RA-negative fraction. The CDR3, as DNA: TGTGCCAGCAGTACCAAACGAGTCGAAAACTATGGCTACACCTTC. Protein sequence: CASSTKRVENYGYTF.